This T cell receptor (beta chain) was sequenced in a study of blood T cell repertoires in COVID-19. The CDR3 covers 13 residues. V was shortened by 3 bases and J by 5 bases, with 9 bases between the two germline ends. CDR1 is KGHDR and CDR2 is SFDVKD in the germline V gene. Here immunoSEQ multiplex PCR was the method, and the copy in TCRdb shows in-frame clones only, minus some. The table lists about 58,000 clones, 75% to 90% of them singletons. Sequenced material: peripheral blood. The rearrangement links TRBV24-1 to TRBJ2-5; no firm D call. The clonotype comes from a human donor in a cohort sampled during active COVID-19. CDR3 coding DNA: TGTGCCACCAGTGATAGTGTCCGGGAGACCCAGTACTTC. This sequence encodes CATSDSVRETQYF.